The T cell receptor (beta chain) under discussion was sequenced for a study of T-cell memory formation after mild COVID-19. Study observations and caveats: Memory from before infection featured some responding clones, which suggests cross-reactive memory joined.

V shed 6 bases and J 1 base; nucleotides not matched to a gene: 2. CDR1 is MNHEY, CDR2 SVGEGT, per germline. This CDR3 is built from 14 residues. With regard to this clonotype: What it binds is not known.

TCRdb fed the 5' RACE reads into MiXCR, producing one record per CDR3 protein. Here the sample spans nearly 350,000 distinct CDR3 sequences, 10% to 15% being singletons. This chain links TRBV6-2 or TRBV6-3 with TRBJ2-7, with 11 bases identical to TRBD1. The receptor comes from a man younger than 35 who had mild COVID-19 (a few samples of this study predate the infection). Cell type and time point are not known. The sample consisted of PBMCs or a T cell subset sorted from them (not recorded which). In DNA, the CDR3 is TGTGCCAGCAGCGGGACAGGGGGGTCCTACGAGCAGTACGTC. Encoded protein: CASSGTGGSYEQYV.